The clone carrying this T cell receptor (beta chain) has just one count. It was CD45RO-negative cells, positively selected for CCR7, that made up naive CD8 cells, with terminally differentiated effector memory CD45RA+ cells excluded. This entry comes from a study of shared clonotypes between healthy human individuals. The CDR3 runs 16 residues. Trimming stripped 3 bases from V and 5 bases from J, with 18 bases between. CDR1 and CDR2 from the germline V gene are SGHDT and YYEEEE. In the authors' methods: Junction-only sequences without quality scores were provided by ImmunoSEQ, so filtering was different. TCRdb's copy holds only in-frame clones and misses some; the assay was immunoSEQ multiplex PCR. For V, J and clone size, that table is used; D and trimming come from the DNA. The sample contains hundreds of thousands of clones, about 96% of which appear only once.

Sequencing input: naive CD8+ T cells sorted from blood. J is TRBJ2-4 and V is TRBV5-6; D is uncertain. This receptor was obtained from a woman in her twenties or thirties in good health. CDR3 residues: CASSSKGRSRQNIQYF. DNA for the CDR3: TGTGCCAGCAGCTCCAAGGGCCGCTCCCGCCAAAACATTCAGTACTTC.